Shown below are 26 T cell receptor beta chains from a single sample sequenced in a study of regulatory T cells in long-lasting Graves disease. Stated time point: newly diagnosed GD, antithyroid drugs for less than 3 months. The TCR library was made from RNA that had been extracted from PBMCs in TRIzol. Building of the TCR beta libraries involved iRepertoire HTBI primers and Arm-PCR of CDR3 regions. Using its own MiXCR run on the multiplex PCR reads, TCRdb lists one record per CDR3 protein. Here the sample spans 350,000 to 450,000 distinct CDR3 sequences, about 15% being singletons. These data also formed part of another study, on T cells in Graves' hyperthyroidism and ophthalmopathy.

The source was peripheral blood mononuclear cells (PBMCs), collected at new diagnosis, from a patient treated with antithyroid drugs. These receptors originate from a woman in her 30s with Graves disease.

V and J are TRBV4-1 and TRBJ2-7; possibly TRBD2 for D (6 bases). V lost 4 bases and J lost 9, with 22 bases in between. The CDR3 contains 15 residues. Per the germline V gene, CDR1 is MGHRA and CDR2 is YSYEKL. CDR3 nucleotides: TGCGCCAGCAGCCTCCTGGAGGGTGGGCCCCCGGGGCAGTACTTC. Translated, it gives CASSLLEGGPPGQYF.

The chain couples TRBV19 to TRBJ2-2; 7 bases are shared with TRBD2. The germline gives CDR1 LNHDA, CDR2 SQIVND (reference sequence). The CDR3 contains 16 residues. V was clipped by 5 bases and J by 4 bases; unmatched bases: 10. The CDR3 loop is CASSWVGGQGTGELFF. Written as DNA, the CDR3 is TGTGCCAGTAGTTGGGTGGGAGGGCAGGGCACCGGGGAGCTGTTTTTT.

This clonotype was found a few times. V and J are TRBV7-9 and TRBJ2-3; 11 positions agree with TRBD2. The CDR3 runs 18 residues. Germline V CDR1 and CDR2: SEHNR, FQNEAQ (reference sequence). With V trimmed by 5 bases and J by 2 bases, 12 bases remained unmatched. CDR3 sequence reads: CASSAPPLTSGNTDTQYF. In nucleotides, the CDR3 is TGTGCCAGCAGCGCTCCCCCCTTGACTAGCGGGAACACAGATACGCAGTATTTT.

This clonotype was recorded at least ten times. The chain recombines TRBV5-8 with TRBJ1-2; 8 positions agree with TRBD1. The CDR3 is 15 amino acids. V was clipped by 3 bases and J by 3 bases; unmatched bases: 7. Germline CDR1 and CDR2: SGHTS and YDEGEE. CDR3 in amino acids: CASSSQGVIDYGYTF. The CDR3 DNA is TGTGCCAGCAGCTCACAGGGGGTCATTGACTATGGCTACACCTTC.

Ten or more counts support this clonotype. J is TRBJ2-3 and V is TRBV2; no definite D call. The V gene lost 7 bases and the J gene lost 6 bases, with 11 bases spanning the gap. This CDR3 is built from 12 residues. Germline assignment: CDR1 SNHLY and CDR2 FYNNEI. The CDR3 is CASKGNSDTQYF. The CDR3 DNA follows: TGTGCCAGCAAGGGAAATTCGGATACGCAGTATTTT.

The table lists this clonotype with a few counts. The chain has TRBV19 and TRBJ2-4; D is possibly TRBD1 (5 bases). The germline V and J ends were trimmed by 8 bases and 0 bases, with 8 bases remaining between them. The CDR3 extends over 13 amino acids. Germline CDR1 is LNHDA and CDR2 is SQIVND (reference sequence). The CDR3 is CASSTVAKNIQYF. The CDR3, as DNA: TGTGCCAGTTCGACAGTAGCCAAAAACATTCAGTACTTC.

The rearrangement uses TRBV2 and TRBJ1-1; possible D gene TRBD1, 5 bases. V was shortened by 3 bases and J by 1 base, with 9 bases between the two germline ends. CDR3 length: 14 amino acids. CDR1 and CDR2 (germline): SNHLY, FYNNEI. The CDR3 region has the DNA TGTGCCAGCAGTGAGGGGCTGGGGAACACTGAAGCTTTCTTT. Protein: CASSEGLGNTEAFF.

This clonotype has ten or more counts. This sequence joins TRBV29-1 and TRBJ2-2; TRBD2 matches 13 bases. Trimming at V came to 5 bases and at J to 6 bases, leaving 15 bases not matched to a gene. The CDR3 length is 18 residues. In germline, CDR1 is SQVTM, CDR2 ANQGSEA. The CDR3 nucleotides read TGCAGCGTTCGGGGACTAGCGGGACTCAGCGGGAGTGCCGGGGAGCTGTTTTTT. Its protein product is CSVRGLAGLSGSAGELFF.

Remarks on this clonotype: Relative to the germline gene, one junction end is altered; a read error may explain this. The chain carries TRBV19 and TRBJ1-2; D remains unclear. The CDR3 runs 12 residues. Germline V gene data show CDR1 as LNHDA and CDR2 as SQIVND (reference sequence). Here the CDR3 DNA reads TGTGCACCCGTTACGAGTAACCATGGCTACACCTTC. Translation: CAPVTSNHGYTF.

This clonotype was found many times. The V call is TRBV20-1, the J call TRBJ2-2; D not certain. The CDR3 contains 11 residues. Germline loops: CDR1 DFQATT, CDR2 SNEGSKA (reference sequence). V lost 5 bases and J lost 6, with 7 bases in between. The CDR3 here is CSAPQPGELFF. The DNA for the CDR3 is TGCAGTGCTCCTCAGCCCGGGGAGCTGTTTTTT.

This chain joins TRBV20-1 and TRBJ2-7, with TRBD2 matching 10 bases. Trimming at V came to 5 bases and at J to 6 bases, leaving 10 bases not matched to a gene. CDR3 size: 14 residues. The germline V gene has CDR1 DFQATT and CDR2 SNEGSKA (reference sequence). The CDR3 nucleotides are TGCAGTGCTGGACAACTAGCGGGACGATCCGAGCAGTACTTC. It specifies CSAGQLAGRSEQYF.

There are a few counts of this clonotype. V gene TRBV6-2 or TRBV6-3 combines with J gene TRBJ2-1; 10 nucleotides align to TRBD2. The DNA end favors TRBJ2-5, so the J call may be wrong. Germline loops: CDR1 MNHEY, CDR2 SVGEGT. There are 15 residues in the CDR3. The CDR3: CASSYGTSAQETQYF. The CDR3 coding sequence is TGTGCCAGCAGTTACGGGACTAGCGCTCAAGAGACCCAGTACTTC.

Of note for this clonotype: The final CDR3 position lacks the conserved phenylalanine or tryptophan, pointing to a likely read error. V gene TRBV7-2 combines with J gene TRBJ2-3; a possible D gene is TRBD2 (5 bases). Per germline, CDR1 SGHTA and CDR2 FQGNSA. The V end was cut by 2 bases, the J end by 2 bases, with 14 bases between. CDR3 length equals 16 residues. CDR3 bases: TGTGCCAGCAGCTTACCTAGCTTGGAGATCACAGATACGCAGTATTCT. Translated: CASSLPSLEITDTQYS.

This clonotype has just a few counts. V usage is TRBV19 and J usage is TRBJ2-7; 7 nucleotides align to TRBD2. The CDR3 is made up of 14 amino acids. Per germline, CDR1 LNHDA and CDR2 SQIVND (reference sequence). The J segment lost 2 bases and the V segment lost 5 bases, leaving 6 bases of the junction unmatched. The CDR3 protein is CASSLGGSAYEQYF. The CDR3 DNA reads TGTGCCAGTAGTTTGGGCGGGAGTGCCTACGAGCAGTACTTC.

This clonotype was observed at least ten times. The J gene is TRBJ1-2, the V gene TRBV30, with 10 bases aligning to TRBD1. There are 13 residues in the CDR3. The V segment lost 3 bases and the J segment 7 bases; nucleotides outside the gene matches: 5. Germline CDR1 and CDR2: GTSNPN and SVGIG (reference sequence). The CDR3 DNA follows: TGTGCCTGGAGGACAGGGGGCGTCAGTGGCTACACCTTC. This codes for CAWRTGGVSGYTF.

This clonotype came up many times. The rearrangement joins TRBV7-3 to TRBJ2-1; 9 bases are shared with TRBD2. CDR1 is SGHTA, CDR2 FQGTGA, per germline. With V trimmed by 4 bases and J by 8 bases, 9 bases remained unmatched. There are 15 residues in the CDR3. CDR3 residues: CASSSQVAGVYEQFF. For the CDR3, the DNA is TGTGCCAGCAGCTCCCAAGTAGCGGGAGTCTATGAGCAGTTCTTC.

This clonotype was found many times. The gene calls are TRBV2 and TRBJ2-1; D not resolved. CDR3 length equals 17 residues. Deletions cut 2 bases from V and 0 bases from J, with 14 bases between. Germline values: CDR1 SNHLY, CDR2 FYNNEI. As DNA, the CDR3 is TGTGCCAGCAGTGAAACCCCCCCCGGCGACTCCTACAATGAGCAGTTCTTC. Protein product: CASSETPPGDSYNEQFF. The whole variable domain, filled in from reference TRBV2 and TRBJ2-1, reads EPEVTQTPSHQVTQMGQEVILRCVPISNHLYFYWYRQILGQKVEFLVSFYNNEISEKSEIFDDQFSVERPDGSNFTLKIRSTKLEDSAMYFCASSETPPGDSYNEQFFGPGTRLTVL.

This clonotype came up many times. The V and J genes are TRBV30 and TRBJ1-5; no reliable D call. The length of the CDR3 is 12 residues. Germline loops: CDR1 GTSNPN, CDR2 SVGIG (reference sequence). V shed 4 bases and J shed 4 bases, with 8 bases lying between them. The CDR3, as DNA: TGTGCCTGGAACCAAGGGAATCAGCCCCAGCATTTT. Protein sequence: CAWNQGNQPQHF.

In its sample, this clonotype was seen a few times. The chain links TRBV9 to TRBJ2-6; D is perhaps TRBD1 (6 bases). Germline values: CDR1 SGDLS, CDR2 YYNGEE. Trimming took 0 bases from V and 0 from J, leaving 13 bases between them. The CDR3 spans 18 residues. The CDR3 region has the DNA TGTGCCAGCAGCGTAGTGGACAGTCGAGGCTCTGGGGCCAACGTCCTGACTTTC. This gives the protein CASSVVDSRGSGANVLTF.

Comments on this clonotype: A much more abundant neighbour one base away suggests this may be a read error. The chain uses TRBV6-1 and TRBJ2-2, with D possibly matching TRBD2 (6 bases). This CDR3 has 15 residues. With 7 bases removed from V and 7 bases from J, the gap between germline ends came to 19 bases. Germline CDR1 and CDR2: MNHNS and SASEGT. This CDR3 reads CASTLDGGWNGELFF. The CDR3 DNA is TGTGCCAGCACCCTGGACGGGGGATGGAACGGGGAGCTGTTTTTT.

This clonotype was found many times. The V gene is TRBV12-3 or TRBV12-4, the J gene TRBJ2-7; TRBD1 aligns across 12 bases. This CDR3 is 15 amino acids long. The junction had 5 bases not matched to a gene; V was cut back by 3 bases and J by 5 bases. This chain's CDR3 is CASSLGQGARDEQYF. The DNA of the CDR3 is TGTGCCAGCAGTTTGGGACAGGGGGCGCGGGACGAGCAGTACTTC.

The V gene is TRBV24-1, the J gene TRBJ2-5; D might be TRBD1 (5 bases). The CDR3 consists of 15 residues. Germline V gives CDR1 KGHDR, CDR2 SFDVKD. V lost 2 bases and J lost 1, with 10 bases in between. CDR3 DNA: TGTGCCACCAGTGATTCAGGGCAGGGCCAAGAGACCCAGTACTTC. Translation gives CATSDSGQGQETQYF.

The chain has TRBV19 and TRBJ2-2; 7 bases match TRBD2. The CDR3 sequence is 14 residues long. CDR1 and CDR2 from the germline V gene are LNHDA and SQIVND (reference sequence). Trimming cost V 8 bases and J 5 bases; bases outside gene matches: 8. For the CDR3, the DNA is TGTGCCAGTGTCTTTGGTAGCGGGACCGGGGAGCTGTTTTTT. Its translation: CASVFGSGTGELFF.

This clonotype has at least ten counts. The chain carries TRBV5-1 and TRBJ2-1, with D tentatively TRBD2 (5 bases). Germline CDR1 is SGHRS and CDR2 is YFSETQ. V was clipped by 2 bases and J by 3 bases, with 15 bases between them. The CDR3 covers 16 residues. The CDR3 region has the DNA TGCGCCAGCAGCTTAGGCGTCGGGGTTATCTACAATGAGCAGTTCTTC. Translated: CASSLGVGVIYNEQFF.

The chain employs TRBV30 and TRBJ1-1; maybe TRBD1 (5 bases). Trimming took off 1 base at V and 3 bases at J, with 12 bases between the two ends. CDR1 is GTSNPN and CDR2 is SVGIG in the germline V gene (reference sequence). CDR3 length: 14 amino acids. CDR3 loop: CAWSAREPYTEAFF. The CDR3 DNA is TGTGCCTGGAGTGCCAGGGAGCCGTACACTGAAGCTTTCTTT.

The sample holds many counts of this clonotype. V and J are TRBV11-2 and TRBJ1-1; no firm D call. V was cut by 1 base and J by 4 bases, with 10 bases left in between. The CDR3 runs 14 residues. Germline loops: CDR1 SGHAT, CDR2 FQNNGV. CDR3 in DNA: TGTGCCAGCAGCTTAGCCGGGCGTGGCACTGAAGCTTTCTTT. It codes for CASSLAGRGTEAFF.